This T cell receptor (beta chain) came from a study of PD-1 blockade in classical Hodgkin lymphoma. V was clipped by 3 bases and J by 2 bases; unmatched bases: 5. CDR3 length equals 17 residues. Germline V gene lookup returns CDR1 SGDLS and CDR2 YYNGEE. Sample time point: cycle 4 day 1 (C4D1), after five to seven weeks of nivolumab. Autologous stem cell transplantation was followed by relapse in every patient, and brentuximab vedotin exposure varied. Isolation of CD4+ T cells from thawed PBMCs was performed by magnetic negative selection. Generated by immunoSEQ multiplex PCR, the TCRdb table keeps only in-frame clones and is missing some. The table lists some 17,000 clones, approximately 70% of them singletons, with approximately 2.7% in the top ten.

This sequence originates from a human donor with classical Hodgkin lymphoma. This specimen consisted of CD4+ T cells from blood, obtained before the fourth cycle of nivolumab. V usage is TRBV9 and J usage is TRBJ2-5; TRBD2 matches at 15 bases. The CDR3 nucleotides read TGTGCCAGCAGCGACGGGACTAGCGGGGGGTTTCAAGAGACCCAGTACTTC. It yields the protein CASSDGTSGGFQETQYF. The variable domain in full, completed from reference TRBV9 and TRBJ2-5, reads DSGVTQTPKHLITATGQRVTLRCSPRSGDLSVYWYQQSLDQGLQFLIQYYNGEERAKGNILERFSAQQFPDLHSELNLSSLELGDSALYFCASSDGTSGGFQETQYFGPGTRLLVL.